This T cell receptor (beta chain) was sequenced for a study of patients and donors after allogeneic stem cell transplantation. This clonotype was seen ten or more times. MiXCR, applied by TCRdb to the RT-PCR reads, yields one record per CDR3 protein. The sample has around 29,000 distinct CDR3 sequences; around 35% are singletons. V lost 8 bases and J lost 8, with 15 bases in between. The CDR3 runs to 11 residues. Germline V CDR1 and CDR2: DFQATT, SNEGSKA (reference sequence). Material for sequencing was blood, either unsorted or a sorted T cell fraction (not recorded which). This sequence joins TRBV20-1 and TRBJ1-2, with D possibly TRBD1 on 5 matching bases. The receptor was derived from a human donor who was either an allogeneic HSCT recipient or a stem cell or donor lymphocyte infusion donor (not recorded which). It is not recorded whose cells these are; they may come from a transplant donor. The CDR3, as DNA: TGCAGTACTTTCGGGGGATCGGGCTACACCTTC. Encoded protein: CSTFGGSGYTF.